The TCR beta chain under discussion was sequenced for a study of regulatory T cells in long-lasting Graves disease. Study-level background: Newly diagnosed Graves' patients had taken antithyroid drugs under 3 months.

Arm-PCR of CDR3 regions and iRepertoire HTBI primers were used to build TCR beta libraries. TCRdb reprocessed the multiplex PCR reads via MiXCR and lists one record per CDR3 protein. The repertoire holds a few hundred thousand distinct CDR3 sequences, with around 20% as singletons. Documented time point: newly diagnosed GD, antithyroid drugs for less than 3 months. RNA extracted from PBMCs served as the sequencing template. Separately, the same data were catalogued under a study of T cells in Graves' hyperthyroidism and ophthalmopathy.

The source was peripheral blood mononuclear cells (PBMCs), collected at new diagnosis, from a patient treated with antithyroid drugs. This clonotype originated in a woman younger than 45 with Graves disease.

CDR3 protein: CASTPGPRDIQYF. CDR3 DNA sequence: TGTGCCAGTACCCCGGGCCCCCGCGACATTCAGTACTTC. The chain uses TRBV19 and TRBJ2-4; D not resolved. This CDR3 contains 13 residues. Trimming stripped 7 bases from V and 8 bases from J, with 15 bases between. Germline V gene lookup returns CDR1 LNHDA and CDR2 SQIVND (reference sequence).